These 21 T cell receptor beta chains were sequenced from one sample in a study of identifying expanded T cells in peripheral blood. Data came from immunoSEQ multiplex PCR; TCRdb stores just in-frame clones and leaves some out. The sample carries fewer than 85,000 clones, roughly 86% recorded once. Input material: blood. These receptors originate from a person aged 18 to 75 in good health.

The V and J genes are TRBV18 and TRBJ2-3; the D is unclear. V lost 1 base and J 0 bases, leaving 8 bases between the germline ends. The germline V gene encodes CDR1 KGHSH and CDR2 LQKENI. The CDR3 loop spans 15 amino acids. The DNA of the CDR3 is TGTGCCAGCTCACCACAGGCCTCTAGCACAGATACGCAGTATTTT. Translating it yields CASSPQASSTDTQYF.

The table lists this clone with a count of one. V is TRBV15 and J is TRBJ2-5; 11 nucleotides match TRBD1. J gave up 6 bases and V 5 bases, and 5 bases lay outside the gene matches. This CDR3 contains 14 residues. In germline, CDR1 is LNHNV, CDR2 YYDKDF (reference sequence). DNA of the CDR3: TGTGCCACCAGCCTCGGGACAGGGGGGAAGACCCAGTACTTC. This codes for CATSLGTGGKTQYF.

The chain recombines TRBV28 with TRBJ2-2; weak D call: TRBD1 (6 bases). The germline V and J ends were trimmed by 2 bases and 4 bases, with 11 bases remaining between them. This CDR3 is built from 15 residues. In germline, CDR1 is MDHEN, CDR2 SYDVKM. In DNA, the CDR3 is TGTGCCAGCAGTTTAAGGCAGGGGTTCACCGGGGAGCTGTTTTTT. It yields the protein CASSLRQGFTGELFF.

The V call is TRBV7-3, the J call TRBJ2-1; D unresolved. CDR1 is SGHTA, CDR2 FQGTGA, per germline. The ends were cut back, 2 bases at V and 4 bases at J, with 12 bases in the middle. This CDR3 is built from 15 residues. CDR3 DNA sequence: TGTGCCAGCAGCTTAGAAGACGGCGGATACAATGAGCAGTTCTTC. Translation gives CASSLEDGGYNEQFF.

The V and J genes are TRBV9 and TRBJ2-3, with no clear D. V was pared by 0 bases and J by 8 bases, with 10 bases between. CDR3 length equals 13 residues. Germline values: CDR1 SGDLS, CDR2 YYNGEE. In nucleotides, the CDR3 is TGTGCCAGCAGCGTAGAAGGACCCGGTACGCAGTATTTT. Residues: CASSVEGPGTQYF.

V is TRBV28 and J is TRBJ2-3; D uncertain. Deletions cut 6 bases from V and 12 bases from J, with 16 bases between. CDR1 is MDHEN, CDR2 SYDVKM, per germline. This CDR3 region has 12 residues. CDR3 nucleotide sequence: TGTGCCAGCAGCTTCGATGGGATAGTACAGTATTTT. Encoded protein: CASSFDGIVQYF.

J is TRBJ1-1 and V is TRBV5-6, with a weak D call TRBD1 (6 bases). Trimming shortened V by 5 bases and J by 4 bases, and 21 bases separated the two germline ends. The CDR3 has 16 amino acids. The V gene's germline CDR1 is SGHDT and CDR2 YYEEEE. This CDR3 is CASSPLNGGLSTEAFF. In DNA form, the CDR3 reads TGTGCCAGCAGTCCACTAAACGGGGGGCTGAGCACTGAAGCTTTCTTT.

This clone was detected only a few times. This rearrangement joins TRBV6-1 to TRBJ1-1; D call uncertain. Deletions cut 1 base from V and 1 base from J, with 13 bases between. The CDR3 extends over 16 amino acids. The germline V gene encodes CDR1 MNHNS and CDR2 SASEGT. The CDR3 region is CASSEEAMRENTEAFF. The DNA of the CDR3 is TGTGCCAGCAGTGAAGAAGCTATGCGGGAGAACACTGAAGCTTTCTTT.

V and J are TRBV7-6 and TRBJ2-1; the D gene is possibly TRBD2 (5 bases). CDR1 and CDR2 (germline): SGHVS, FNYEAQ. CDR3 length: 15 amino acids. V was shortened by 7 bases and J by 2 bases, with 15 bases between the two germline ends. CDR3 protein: CASTSLSGTYNEQFF. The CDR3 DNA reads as TGTGCCAGCACCTCACTGAGCGGAACCTACAATGAGCAGTTCTTC.

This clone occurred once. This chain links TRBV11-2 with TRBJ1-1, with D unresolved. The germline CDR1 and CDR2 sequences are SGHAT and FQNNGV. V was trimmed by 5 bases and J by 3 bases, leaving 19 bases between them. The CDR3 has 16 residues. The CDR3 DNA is TGTGCCAGCAGCCTTGCCAGTGGCCTTCGGTACACTGAAGCTTTCTTT. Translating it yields CASSLASGLRYTEAFF.

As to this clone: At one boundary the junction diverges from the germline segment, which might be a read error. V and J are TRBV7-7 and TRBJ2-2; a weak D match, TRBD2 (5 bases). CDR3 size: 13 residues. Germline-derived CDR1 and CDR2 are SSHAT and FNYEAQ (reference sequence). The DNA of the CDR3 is TGTGCTAGCAGCGGCCGAGTAGCCGGGGAGCTGTTTTTT. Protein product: CASSGRVAGELFF.

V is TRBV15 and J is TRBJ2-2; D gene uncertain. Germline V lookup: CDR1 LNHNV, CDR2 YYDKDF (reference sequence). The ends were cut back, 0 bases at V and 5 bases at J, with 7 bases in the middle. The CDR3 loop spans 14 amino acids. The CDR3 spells CATSRDIHTGELFF. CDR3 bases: TGTGCCACCAGCAGAGATATCCATACCGGGGAGCTGTTTTTT.

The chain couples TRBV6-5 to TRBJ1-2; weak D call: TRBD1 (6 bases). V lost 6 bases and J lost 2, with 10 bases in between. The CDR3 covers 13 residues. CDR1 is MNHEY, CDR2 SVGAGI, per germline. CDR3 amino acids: CASSQDSNYGYTF. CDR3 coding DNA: TGTGCCAGCAGCCAGGACAGCAACTATGGCTACACCTTC.

The CDR3 spells CASSFTGPANTGELFF. In DNA form, the CDR3 reads TGTGCCAGCAGTTTTACAGGACCGGCGAACACCGGGGAGCTGTTTTTT. This chain links TRBV28 with TRBJ2-2; TRBD1 is a possible D gene (5 bases). The CDR3 contains 16 residues. Per germline, CDR1 MDHEN and CDR2 SYDVKM. Between the trimmed V and J ends, which lost 3 bases and 0 bases, there was a span of 11 bases.

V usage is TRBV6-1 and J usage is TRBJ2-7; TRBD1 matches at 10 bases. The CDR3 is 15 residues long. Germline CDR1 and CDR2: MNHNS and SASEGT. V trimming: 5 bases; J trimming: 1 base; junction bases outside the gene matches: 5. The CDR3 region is CASSPRTGGSYEQYF. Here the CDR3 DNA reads TGTGCCAGCAGTCCCCGGACAGGGGGATCCTACGAGCAGTACTTC.

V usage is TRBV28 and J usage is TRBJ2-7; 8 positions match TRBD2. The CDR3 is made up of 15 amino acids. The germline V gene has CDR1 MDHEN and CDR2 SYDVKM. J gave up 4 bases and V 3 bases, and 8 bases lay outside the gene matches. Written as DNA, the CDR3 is TGTGCCAGCAGTTTCGGGGGGGGCCGGTTGTACGAGCAGTACTTC. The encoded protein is CASSFGGGRLYEQYF.

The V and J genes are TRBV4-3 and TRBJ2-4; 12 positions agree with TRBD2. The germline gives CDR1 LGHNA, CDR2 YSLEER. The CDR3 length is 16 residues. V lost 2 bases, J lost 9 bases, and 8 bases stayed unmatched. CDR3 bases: TGCGCCAGCAGCCAACTTACTAGCGGGAGGTTCGGCATTCAGTACTTC. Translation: CASSQLTSGRFGIQYF.

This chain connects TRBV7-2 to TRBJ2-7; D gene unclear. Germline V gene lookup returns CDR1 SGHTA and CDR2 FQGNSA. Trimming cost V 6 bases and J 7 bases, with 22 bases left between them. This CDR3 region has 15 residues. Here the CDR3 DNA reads TGTGCCAGCAGTTCTAATGCGTTTTCGGCTCGTGAGCAGTACTTC. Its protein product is CASSSNAFSAREQYF.

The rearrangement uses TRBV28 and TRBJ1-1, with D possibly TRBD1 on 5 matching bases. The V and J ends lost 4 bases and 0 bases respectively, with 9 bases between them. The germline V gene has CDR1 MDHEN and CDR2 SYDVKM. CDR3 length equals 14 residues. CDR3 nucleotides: TGTGCCAGCAGTTGGGGGGAACTGAACACTGAAGCTTTCTTT. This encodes CASSWGELNTEAFF.

This CDR3 is CASSFSGRAYEQYF. CDR3 nucleotide sequence: TGTGCCAGCAGCTTTAGCGGGAGGGCCTACGAGCAGTACTTC. The chain employs TRBV7-8 and TRBJ2-7, with 11 bases that match TRBD2. CDR3 length: 14 amino acids. V was pared by 3 bases and J by 2 bases, with 0 bases of the junction left unmatched. Germline lookup yields CDR1 SGHVS and CDR2 FQNEAQ.

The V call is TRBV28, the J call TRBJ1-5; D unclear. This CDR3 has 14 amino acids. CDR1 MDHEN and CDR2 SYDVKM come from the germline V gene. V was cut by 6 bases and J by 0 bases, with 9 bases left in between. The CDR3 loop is CASSRRVSNQPQHF. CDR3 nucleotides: TGTGCCAGCAGCCGGCGGGTTAGCAATCAGCCCCAGCATTTT.